These 27 T cell receptor beta chains originate from one sample sequenced in a study of cytotoxic CD8 clonotypes in ibrutinib-treated CLL. Assay used: immunoSEQ multiplex PCR; TCRdb lists only in-frame clones, some missing. Of about 200,000 clones listed, around 70% were seen once; the top ten hold roughly 13%. The input for sequencing was PBMCs, taken after 24 months of ibrutinib treatment. The receptors were gathered from a human donor with chronic lymphocytic leukemia.

The gene calls are TRBV10-3 and TRBJ2-1; the D gene is possibly TRBD2 (6 bases). The CDR3 totals 15 residues. Germline V gene sequence: CDR1 ENHRY, CDR2 SYGVKD. V lost 6 bases, J lost 7 bases, and 19 bases lay in between. For the CDR3, the DNA is TGTGCCATCAGCCCACCGGAGGGCCTTCCGAATGAGCAGTTCTTC. Translation: CAISPPEGLPNEQFF.

This chain joins TRBV28 and TRBJ2-1; 11 bases are a match to TRBD2. V lost 5 bases to trimming and J lost 4 bases; unmatched junction nucleotides: 7. Germline V gene data show CDR1 as MDHEN and CDR2 as SYDVKM. The CDR3 is made up of 16 amino acids. This CDR3 is CASSAPGTSGYNEQFF. The CDR3 DNA is TGTGCCAGCAGTGCTCCCGGGACTAGCGGTTACAATGAGCAGTTCTTC.

The V gene is TRBV9, the J gene TRBJ2-1; TRBD1 matches 7 bases. The trim removed 0 bases at V and 4 bases at J, leaving 7 bases unmatched. The CDR3 consists of 16 residues. The V gene's germline CDR1 is SGDLS and CDR2 YYNGEE. CDR3 residues: CASSVGNRGGYNEQFF. CDR3 sequence (DNA): TGTGCCAGCAGCGTAGGAAACAGGGGTGGATACAATGAGCAGTTCTTC.

The chain carries TRBV10-1 and TRBJ2-1; 11 bases line up with TRBD2. The CDR3 loop spans 18 amino acids. V gave up 0 bases and J gave up 4 bases; unmatched junction bases: 8. CDR1 and CDR2 (germline): WNHNN, SYGVQD (reference sequence). In DNA form, the CDR3 reads TGCGCCAGCAGTGAGTCAGCGTTAGCGGGAGGGCCATACAATGAGCAGTTCTTC. It encodes CASSESALAGGPYNEQFF.

In this sample, this clone turned up a few times. The J gene is TRBJ2-5, the V gene TRBV7-2; D uncertain. Germline CDR1 and CDR2: SGHTA and FQGNSA. V was pared by 1 base and J by 1 base, with 10 bases between. This CDR3 contains 15 residues. CDR3: CASSLDLGIQETQYF. DNA for the CDR3: TGTGCCAGCAGCTTAGATTTGGGGATCCAAGAGACCCAGTACTTC.

The chain recombines TRBV15 with TRBJ2-5, with TRBD2 identical over 11 bases. CDR3 length: 16 amino acids. CDR1 LNHNV and CDR2 YYDKDF come from the germline V gene (reference sequence). The junction had 5 bases not matched to a gene; V was cut back by 1 base and J by 4 bases. The CDR3 nucleotides are TGTGCCACCAGCAGAGGGGTAGCGGGAGGGCGAGAGACCCAGTACTTC. Protein product: CATSRGVAGGRETQYF.

The V call is TRBV7-9, the J call TRBJ2-7; 9 positions match TRBD2. This CDR3 has 15 residues. Germline CDR1 SEHNR, CDR2 FQNEAQ (reference sequence). The V segment lost 5 bases and the J segment 1 base; nucleotides outside the gene matches: 6. The chain's CDR3 is CASSRSSGMSYEQYF. CDR3 bases: TGTGCCAGCAGCAGATCTAGCGGGATGTCCTACGAGCAGTACTTC.

This clone was picked up a small number of times. The chain uses TRBV27 and TRBJ1-4; 11 nucleotides agree with TRBD1. The germline V gene has CDR1 MNHEY and CDR2 SMNVEV (reference sequence). After removal of 3 bases from V and 8 bases from J, the junction contained 2 bases not matched to a gene. The CDR3 contains 14 residues. CDR3 region: CASSFGTGGEKLFF. The CDR3 DNA is TGTGCCAGCAGTTTTGGGACAGGGGGAGAAAAACTGTTTTTT. Variable domain in full (rest from reference TRBV27 and TRBJ1-4): EAQVTQNPRYLITVTGKKLTVTCSQNMNHEYMSWYRQDPGLGLRQIYYSMNVEVTDKGDVPEGYKVSRKEKRNFPLILESPSPNQTSLYFCASSFGTGGEKLFFGSGTQLSVL.

The chain links TRBV25-1 to TRBJ2-1; unclear D gene. Trimming stripped 2 bases from V and 8 bases from J, with 10 bases between. CDR3 length: 13 residues. CDR1 is MGHDK and CDR2 is SYGVNS in the germline V gene. The CDR3 region has the DNA TGTGCCAGCAGTGAAATTCTAGGGCATGAGCAGTTCTTC. Its protein product is CASSEILGHEQFF.

The chain combines TRBV18 with TRBJ1-2; TRBD1 aligns across 8 bases. This CDR3 spans 16 amino acids. Trimming took 4 bases from V and 7 from J; bases not matched to a gene: 14. The germline V gene has CDR1 KGHSH and CDR2 LQKENI. The CDR3 DNA follows: TGTGCCAGCTCACTACGTGAACAGGGGGTCTTTGGTGGCTACACCTTC. It specifies CASSLREQGVFGGYTF.

The chain is built from TRBV15 and TRBJ1-2; D ambiguous. The CDR3 is made up of 13 amino acids. V was cut by 0 bases and J by 3 bases, with 5 bases left in between. Germline loops: CDR1 LNHNV, CDR2 YYDKDF (reference sequence). CDR3: CATSRDGYYGYTF. In DNA form, the CDR3 reads TGTGCCACCAGCAGAGACGGGTACTATGGCTACACCTTC. Full variable domain (outside the CDR3, taken from reference TRBV15 and TRBJ1-2): DAMVIQNPRYQVTQFGKPVTLSCSQTLNHNVMYWYQQKSSQAPKLLFHYYDKDFNNEADTPDNFQSRRPNTSFCFLDIRSPGLGDTAMYLCATSRDGYYGYTFGSGTRLTVV.

The chain joins TRBV6-1 to TRBJ2-2; the match to TRBD2 covers 11 bases. Losses at the gene ends were 0 bases for V and 6 bases for J; bases not matched to a gene: 0. Germline V CDR1 and CDR2: MNHNS, SASEGT. The CDR3 consists of 15 residues. CDR3: CASSEALAGAGELFF. The CDR3 nucleotides are TGTGCCAGCAGTGAAGCACTAGCGGGAGCCGGGGAGCTGTTTTTT.

CDR3 DNA sequence: TGTGCCAGCAGCCAAGATGGGACTAGTCCTTACGAGCAGTACTTC. It is translated as CASSQDGTSPYEQYF. The chain uses TRBV4-2 and TRBJ2-7, with 8 bases matching TRBD2. Germline loops: CDR1 LGHNA, CDR2 YNFKEQ. This CDR3 spans 15 amino acids. The V and J ends lost 0 bases and 4 bases, in that order; junction bases with no gene match: 5.

This clone has just a few counts. The chain has TRBV6-5 and TRBJ1-1; D perhaps matches TRBD1 (6 bases). Germline CDR1 is MNHEY and CDR2 is SVGAGI. The CDR3 is 14 residues long. V shed 5 bases and J shed 1 base, with 11 bases lying between them. The CDR3 protein is CASSPGTTNTEAFF. CDR3 DNA: TGTGCCAGCAGTCCCGGGACAACGAACACTGAAGCTTTCTTT.

V usage is TRBV5-1 and J usage is TRBJ2-7, with TRBD1 matching 7 bases. The germline CDR1 and CDR2 sequences are SGHRS and YFSETQ. The CDR3 sequence is 15 residues long. The junction had 9 bases not matched to a gene; V was cut back by 2 bases and J by 4 bases. In nucleotides, the CDR3 is TGCGCCAGCAGCTTCCAGGGACAGACCTTATACGAGCAGTACTTC. This translates into CASSFQGQTLYEQYF.

This clone came up once. This sequence joins TRBV14 and TRBJ2-5; maybe TRBD2 (5 bases). The germline V and J ends were trimmed by 5 bases and 3 bases, with 16 bases remaining between them. The germline V gene encodes CDR1 SGHDN and CDR2 FVKESK. The CDR3 runs 15 residues. Written as DNA, the CDR3 is TGTGCCAGCAGCGGAGACGGGAATCGGAAAGAGACCCAGTACTTC. Its protein is CASSGDGNRKETQYF.

V usage is TRBV25-1 and J usage is TRBJ2-7; TRBD2 agrees at 12 bases. The CDR3 runs 13 residues. CDR1 MGHDK and CDR2 SYGVNS come from the germline V gene. The V and J ends lost 10 bases and 5 bases, in that order; junction bases with no gene match: 6. The CDR3 loop reads CATRLAGAHEQYF. CDR3 coding DNA: TGTGCCACCCGACTAGCGGGAGCCCACGAGCAGTACTTC.

The chain uses TRBV6-5 and TRBJ2-7; TRBD2 might be the D (5 bases). V lost 5 bases and J lost 6, with 17 bases in between. CDR1 is MNHEY and CDR2 is SVGAGI in the germline V gene. This CDR3 contains 14 residues. In DNA form, the CDR3 reads TGTGCCAGCAGTATAGGAGGATCAATAGGCGAGCAGTACTTC. Translation: CASSIGGSIGEQYF.

The chain combines TRBV27 with TRBJ2-1; the D gene could be TRBD1 or TRBD2 (5 bases each). V lost 3 bases and J 11 bases, leaving 8 bases between the germline ends. CDR3 length: 11 amino acids. Germline CDR1 reads MNHEY; CDR2 reads SMNVEV (reference sequence). The CDR3 region is CASSLSGQQFF. The DNA for the CDR3 is TGTGCCAGCAGTTTGTCGGGACAGCAGTTCTTC.

For the CDR3, the DNA is TGTGCCAGCAGTTACGGGACAGGGCACTCCTACGAGCAGTACTTC. Protein product: CASSYGTGHSYEQYF. This rearrangement joins TRBV6-5 to TRBJ2-7; 9 positions agree with TRBD1. Looked up from germline, CDR1 is MNHEY and CDR2 is SVGAGI. V lost 2 bases, J lost 0 bases, and 2 bases stayed unmatched. This CDR3 region has 15 residues.

The chain joins TRBV18 to TRBJ2-7, with TRBD1 matching over 9 bases. V was pared by 1 base and J by 6 bases, with 7 bases of the junction left unmatched. The CDR3 has 15 amino acids. From germline, CDR1 is KGHSH and CDR2 LQKENI. The CDR3 here is CASSPLQGAPVEQYF. The CDR3 nucleotides read TGTGCCAGCTCACCACTACAGGGGGCGCCGGTCGAGCAGTACTTC.

The sample holds a few counts of this clone. The V and J genes are TRBV6-5 and TRBJ1-3; tentative D call: TRBD1 (5 bases). The CDR3 consists of 14 residues. The germline gives CDR1 MNHEY, CDR2 SVGAGI. Deletions cut 4 bases from V and 0 bases from J, with 7 bases between. The CDR3 region is CASSSGRSGNTIYF. For the CDR3, the DNA is TGTGCCAGCAGTTCAGGGCGCTCTGGAAACACCATATATTTT.

The gene calls are TRBV7-8 and TRBJ2-7; D not resolved. CDR3 length: 14 amino acids. V was cut by 0 bases and J by 1 base, with 7 bases left in between. Germline CDR1 is SGHVS and CDR2 is FQNEAQ. The CDR3 nucleotides are TGTGCCAGCAGCTTAGCGGTGTGGTCCTACGAGCAGTACTTC. Protein product: CASSLAVWSYEQYF.

In this sample, this clone turned up a few times. The J gene is TRBJ2-7, the V gene TRBV7-9, with D perhaps TRBD1 or TRBD2 (5 bases each). V gave up 5 bases and J gave up 6 bases, with 26 bases separating them. CDR1 and CDR2 from the germline V gene are SEHNR and FQNEAQ (reference sequence). The CDR3 totals 17 residues. In DNA, the CDR3 is TGTGCCAGCAGCCCACGTTCGGGCCGGCAGGGAGATACCGAGCAGTACTTC. Translated: CASSPRSGRQGDTEQYF.

The gene calls are TRBV7-6 and TRBJ2-5; D ambiguous. V lost 6 bases, J lost 0 bases, and 11 bases lay in between. This CDR3 is 14 amino acids long. Germline CDR1 reads SGHVS; CDR2 reads FNYEAQ. CDR3 in amino acids: CASSSDTYQETQYF. The CDR3 nucleotides read TGTGCCAGCAGTTCCGATACGTACCAAGAGACCCAGTACTTC. The full variable domain, rest sourced from reference TRBV7-6 and TRBJ2-5, is GAGVSQSPRYKVTKRGQDVALRCDPISGHVSLYWYRQALGQGPEFLTYFNYEAQQDKSGLPNDRFSAERPEGSISTLTIQRTEQRDSAMYRCASSSDTYQETQYFGPGTRLLVL.

The rearrangement joins TRBV15 to TRBJ1-2, with D unclear. The CDR3 contains 13 residues. Looked up from germline, CDR1 is LNHNV and CDR2 is YYDKDF (reference sequence). The V and J ends lost 1 base and 6 bases respectively, with 9 bases between them. As DNA, the CDR3 is TGTGCCACCAGCAGAGGGAGGCGGGATGGCTACACCTTC. Translating it yields CATSRGRRDGYTF.

V is TRBV6-6 and J is TRBJ2-7, with 12 nucleotides matching TRBD2. Germline-derived CDR1 and CDR2 are MNHNY and SVGAGI (reference sequence). The CDR3 is made up of 15 amino acids. The V gene end was trimmed by 6 bases and the J gene end by 4 bases; junction bases not matched to a gene: 7. The CDR3 loop reads CASRPGLAGPYEQYF. Here the CDR3 DNA reads TGTGCCAGCAGACCTGGACTAGCGGGGCCATACGAGCAGTACTTC.